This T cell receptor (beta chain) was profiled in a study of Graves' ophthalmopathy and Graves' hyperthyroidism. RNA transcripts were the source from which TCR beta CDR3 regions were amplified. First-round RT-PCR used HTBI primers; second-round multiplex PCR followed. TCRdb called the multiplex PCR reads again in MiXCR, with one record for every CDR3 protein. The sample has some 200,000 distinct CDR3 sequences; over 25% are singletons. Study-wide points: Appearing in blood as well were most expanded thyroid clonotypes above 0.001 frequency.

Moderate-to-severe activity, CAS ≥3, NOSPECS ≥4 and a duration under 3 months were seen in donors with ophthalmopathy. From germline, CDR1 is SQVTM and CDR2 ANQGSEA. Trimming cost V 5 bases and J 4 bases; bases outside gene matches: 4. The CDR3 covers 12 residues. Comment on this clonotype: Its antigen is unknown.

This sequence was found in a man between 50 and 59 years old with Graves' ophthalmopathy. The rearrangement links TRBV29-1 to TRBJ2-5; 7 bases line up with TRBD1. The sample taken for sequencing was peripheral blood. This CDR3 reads CSVNRGRETQYF. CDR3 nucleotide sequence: TGCAGCGTTAACAGGGGCAGAGAGACCCAGTACTTC.